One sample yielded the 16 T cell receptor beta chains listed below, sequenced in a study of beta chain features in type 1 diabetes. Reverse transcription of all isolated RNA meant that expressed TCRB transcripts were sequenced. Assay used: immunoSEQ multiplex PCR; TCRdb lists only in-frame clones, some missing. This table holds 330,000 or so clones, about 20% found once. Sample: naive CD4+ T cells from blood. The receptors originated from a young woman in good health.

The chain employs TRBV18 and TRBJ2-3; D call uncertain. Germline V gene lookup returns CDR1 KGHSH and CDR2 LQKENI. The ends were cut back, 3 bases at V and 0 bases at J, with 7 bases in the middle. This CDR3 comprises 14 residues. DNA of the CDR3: TGTGCCAGCTCACCGCAGCGCAGCACAGATACGCAGTATTTT. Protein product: CASSPQRSTDTQYF.

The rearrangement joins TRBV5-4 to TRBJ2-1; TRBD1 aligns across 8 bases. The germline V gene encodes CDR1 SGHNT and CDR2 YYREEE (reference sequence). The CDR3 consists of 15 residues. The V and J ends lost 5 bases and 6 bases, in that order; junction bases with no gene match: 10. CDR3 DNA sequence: TGTGCCAGCAGGACGTGGCAGGGGGCAAGCAATGAGCAGTTCTTC. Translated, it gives CASRTWQGASNEQFF.

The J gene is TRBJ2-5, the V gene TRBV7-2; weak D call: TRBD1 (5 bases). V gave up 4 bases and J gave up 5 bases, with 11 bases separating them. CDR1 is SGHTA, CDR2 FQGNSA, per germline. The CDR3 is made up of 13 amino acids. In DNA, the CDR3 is TGTGCCAGCAGCTCTCTAGGGGTGGAGACCCAGTACTTC. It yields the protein CASSSLGVETQYF.

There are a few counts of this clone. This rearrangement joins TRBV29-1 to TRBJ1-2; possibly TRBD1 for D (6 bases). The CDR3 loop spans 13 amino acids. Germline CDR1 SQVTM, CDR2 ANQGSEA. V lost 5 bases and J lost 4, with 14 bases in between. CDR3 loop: CSVNGGRTYGYTF. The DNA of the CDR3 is TGCAGCGTTAACGGGGGGCGAACCTATGGCTACACCTTC.

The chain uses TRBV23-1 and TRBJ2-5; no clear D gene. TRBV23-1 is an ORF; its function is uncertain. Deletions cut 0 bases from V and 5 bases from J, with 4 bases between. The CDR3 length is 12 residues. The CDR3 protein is CASSQSGETQYF. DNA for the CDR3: TGCGCCAGCAGTCAATCCGGGGAGACCCAGTACTTC.

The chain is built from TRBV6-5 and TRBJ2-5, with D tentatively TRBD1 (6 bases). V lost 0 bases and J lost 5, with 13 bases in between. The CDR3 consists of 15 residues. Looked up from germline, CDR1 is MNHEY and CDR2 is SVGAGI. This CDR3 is CASSYSGQSGETQYF. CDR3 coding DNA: TGTGCCAGCAGTTACTCGGGACAAAGTGGGGAGACCCAGTACTTC.

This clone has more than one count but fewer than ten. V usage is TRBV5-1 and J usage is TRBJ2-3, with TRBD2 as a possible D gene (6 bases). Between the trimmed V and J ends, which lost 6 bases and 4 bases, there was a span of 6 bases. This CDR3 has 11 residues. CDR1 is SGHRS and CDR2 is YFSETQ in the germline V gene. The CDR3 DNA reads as TGCGCCAGCACGGGGGCAGATACGCAGTATTTT. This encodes CASTGADTQYF.

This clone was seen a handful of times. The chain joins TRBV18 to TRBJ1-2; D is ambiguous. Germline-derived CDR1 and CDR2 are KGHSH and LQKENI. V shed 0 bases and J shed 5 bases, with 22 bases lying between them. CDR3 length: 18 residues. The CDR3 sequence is CASSPPGSGGTSSYGYTF. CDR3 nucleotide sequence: TGTGCCAGCTCACCACCGGGAAGCGGCGGAACGTCCAGTTATGGCTACACCTTC.

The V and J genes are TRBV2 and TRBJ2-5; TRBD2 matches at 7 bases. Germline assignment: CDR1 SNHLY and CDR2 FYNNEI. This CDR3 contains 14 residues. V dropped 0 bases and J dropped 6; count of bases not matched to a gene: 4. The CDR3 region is CASSEARGKQTQYF. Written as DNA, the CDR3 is TGTGCCAGCAGTGAAGCGCGGGGGAAACAGACCCAGTACTTC.

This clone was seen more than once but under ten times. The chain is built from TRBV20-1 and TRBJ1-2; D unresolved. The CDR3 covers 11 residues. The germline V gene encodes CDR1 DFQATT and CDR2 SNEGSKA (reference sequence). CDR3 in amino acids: CSAGPTGGYTF. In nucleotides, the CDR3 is TGCAGCGCAGGACCTACGGGGGGCTACACCTTC.

The CDR3 spells CASSPGQSYGYTF. In DNA, the CDR3 is TGTGCCAGCAGCCCGGGACAGAGCTATGGCTACACCTTC. This chain joins TRBV5-4 and TRBJ1-2; 7 bases align to TRBD1. This CDR3 comprises 13 residues. The junction had 4 bases not matched to a gene; V was cut back by 4 bases and J by 4 bases. Germline loops: CDR1 SGHNT, CDR2 YYREEE (reference sequence).

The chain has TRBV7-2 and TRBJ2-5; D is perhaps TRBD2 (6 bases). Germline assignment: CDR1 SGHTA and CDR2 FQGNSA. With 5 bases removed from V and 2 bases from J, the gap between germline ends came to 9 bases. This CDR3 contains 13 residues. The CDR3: CASSAGQQETQYF. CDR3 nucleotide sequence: TGTGCCAGCAGCGCGGGGCAGCAAGAGACCCAGTACTTC.

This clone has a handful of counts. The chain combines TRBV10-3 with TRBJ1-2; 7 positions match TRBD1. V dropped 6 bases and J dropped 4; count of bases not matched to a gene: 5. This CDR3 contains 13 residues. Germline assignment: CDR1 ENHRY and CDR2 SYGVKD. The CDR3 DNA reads TGTGCCATCAGAGAGGGACAGCCCTATGGCTACACCTTC. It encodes CAIREGQPYGYTF.

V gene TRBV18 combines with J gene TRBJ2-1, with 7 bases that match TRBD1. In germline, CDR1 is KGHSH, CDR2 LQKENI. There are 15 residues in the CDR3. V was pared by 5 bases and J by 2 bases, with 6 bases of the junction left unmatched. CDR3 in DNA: TGTGCCAGCTCAAGAGGACAGGAGACCTACAATGAGCAGTTCTTC. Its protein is CASSRGQETYNEQFF.

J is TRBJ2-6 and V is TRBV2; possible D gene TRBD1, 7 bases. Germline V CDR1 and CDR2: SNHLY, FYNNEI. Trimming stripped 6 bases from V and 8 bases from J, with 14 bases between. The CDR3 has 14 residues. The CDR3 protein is CASSDQGGPNVLTF. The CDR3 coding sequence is TGTGCCAGCAGCGATCAGGGGGGCCCCAACGTCCTGACTTTC.

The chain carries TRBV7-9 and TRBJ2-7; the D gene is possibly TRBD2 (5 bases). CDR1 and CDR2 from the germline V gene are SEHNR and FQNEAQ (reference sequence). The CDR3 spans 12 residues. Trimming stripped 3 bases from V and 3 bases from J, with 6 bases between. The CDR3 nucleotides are TGTGCCAGCAGCTTGGAGGTCTACGAGCAGTACTTC. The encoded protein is CASSLEVYEQYF.